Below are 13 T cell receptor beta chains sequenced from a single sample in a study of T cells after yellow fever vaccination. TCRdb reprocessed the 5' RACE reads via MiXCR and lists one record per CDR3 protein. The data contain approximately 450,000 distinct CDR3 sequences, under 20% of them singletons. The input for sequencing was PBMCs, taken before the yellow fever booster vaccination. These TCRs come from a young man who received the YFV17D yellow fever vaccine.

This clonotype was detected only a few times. The CDR3 is CAISPLGDRMNTGELFF. CDR3 nucleotide sequence: TGTGCCATCAGTCCCTTAGGGGACAGGATGAACACCGGGGAGCTGTTTTTT. J is TRBJ2-2 and V is TRBV10-3; 8 nucleotides align to TRBD1. Germline lookup yields CDR1 ENHRY and CDR2 SYGVKD. The CDR3 length is 17 residues. J gave up 1 base and V 5 bases, and 9 bases lay outside the gene matches.

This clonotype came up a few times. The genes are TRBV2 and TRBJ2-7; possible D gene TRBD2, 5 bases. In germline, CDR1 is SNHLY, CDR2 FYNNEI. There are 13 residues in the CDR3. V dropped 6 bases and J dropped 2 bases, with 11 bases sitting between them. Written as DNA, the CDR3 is TGTGCCAGCAGCGCTCCCGGGACCTACGAGCAGTACGTC. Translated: CASSAPGTYEQYV.

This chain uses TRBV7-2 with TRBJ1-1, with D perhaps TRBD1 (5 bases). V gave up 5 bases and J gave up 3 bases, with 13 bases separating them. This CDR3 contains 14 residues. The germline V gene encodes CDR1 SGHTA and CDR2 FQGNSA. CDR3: CASSRGRGYTEAFF. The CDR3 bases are TGTGCCAGCAGCCGCGGGAGGGGTTACACTGAAGCTTTCTTT.

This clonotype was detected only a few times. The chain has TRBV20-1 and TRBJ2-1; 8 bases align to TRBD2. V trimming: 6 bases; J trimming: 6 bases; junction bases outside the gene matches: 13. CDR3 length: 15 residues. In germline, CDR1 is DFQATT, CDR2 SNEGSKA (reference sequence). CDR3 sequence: CSAISGERLGNEQFF. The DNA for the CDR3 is TGCAGTGCAATTAGCGGGGAGAGGCTTGGCAATGAGCAGTTCTTC.

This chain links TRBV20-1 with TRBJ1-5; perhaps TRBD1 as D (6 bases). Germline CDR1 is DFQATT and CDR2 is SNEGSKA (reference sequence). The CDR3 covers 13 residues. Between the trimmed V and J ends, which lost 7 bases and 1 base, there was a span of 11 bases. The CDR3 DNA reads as TGCAGTGGTGGGGGGCGAAGCAATCAGCCCCAGCATTTT. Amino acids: CSGGGRSNQPQHF.

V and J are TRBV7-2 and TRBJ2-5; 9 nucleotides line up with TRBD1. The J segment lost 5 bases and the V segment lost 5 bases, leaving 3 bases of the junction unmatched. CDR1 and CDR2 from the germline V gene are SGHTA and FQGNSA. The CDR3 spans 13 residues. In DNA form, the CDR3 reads TGTGCCAGCAGCCACGGGACAGGGGAGACCCAGTACTTC. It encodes CASSHGTGETQYF.

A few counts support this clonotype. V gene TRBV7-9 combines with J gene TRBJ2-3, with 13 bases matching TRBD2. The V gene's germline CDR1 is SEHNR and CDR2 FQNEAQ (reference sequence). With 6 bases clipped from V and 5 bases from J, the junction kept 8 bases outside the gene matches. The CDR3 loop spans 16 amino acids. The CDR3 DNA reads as TGTGCCAGCAGGCATACTAGCGGGGGGGCCCTAGATACGCAGTATTTT. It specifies CASRHTSGGALDTQYF.

Here the CDR3 reads CASSPPGDEQYV. The DNA of the CDR3 is TGTGCCAGCAGCCCCCCGGGGGACGAGCAGTACGTC. V and J are TRBV6-2 or TRBV6-3 and TRBJ2-7, with D maybe TRBD2 (6 bases). CDR3 size: 12 residues. Germline CDR1 reads MNHEY; CDR2 reads SVGEGT. The V end lost 6 bases, the J end lost 5 bases, and 11 bases lay between the germline ends.

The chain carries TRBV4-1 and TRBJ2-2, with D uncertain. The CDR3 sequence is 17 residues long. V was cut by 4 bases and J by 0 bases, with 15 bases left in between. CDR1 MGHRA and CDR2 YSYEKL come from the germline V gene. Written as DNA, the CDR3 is TGCGCCAGCAGCCCTAGTTGGCTCGGGTCGAACACCGGGGAGCTGTTTTTT. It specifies CASSPSWLGSNTGELFF.

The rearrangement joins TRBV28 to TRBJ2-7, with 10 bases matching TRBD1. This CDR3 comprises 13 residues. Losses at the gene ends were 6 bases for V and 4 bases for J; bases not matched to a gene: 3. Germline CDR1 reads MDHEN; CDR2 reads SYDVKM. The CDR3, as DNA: TGTGCCAGCAGCGGGACAGGGGTATACGAGCAGTACGTC. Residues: CASSGTGVYEQYV.

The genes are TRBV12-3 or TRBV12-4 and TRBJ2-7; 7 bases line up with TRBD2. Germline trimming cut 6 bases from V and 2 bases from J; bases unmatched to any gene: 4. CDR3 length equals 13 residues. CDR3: CASSKGLTYEQYF. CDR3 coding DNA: TGTGCCAGCAGCAAGGGACTAACCTACGAGCAGTACTTC.

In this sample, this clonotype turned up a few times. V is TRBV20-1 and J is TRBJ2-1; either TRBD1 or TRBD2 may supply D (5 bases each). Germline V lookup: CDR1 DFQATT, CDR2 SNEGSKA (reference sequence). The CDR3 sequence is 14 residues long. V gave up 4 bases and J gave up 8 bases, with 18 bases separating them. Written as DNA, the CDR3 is TGCAGTGCTACCGCCTCCGGGGCCCTGGATGAGCAGTTCTTC. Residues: CSATASGALDEQFF.

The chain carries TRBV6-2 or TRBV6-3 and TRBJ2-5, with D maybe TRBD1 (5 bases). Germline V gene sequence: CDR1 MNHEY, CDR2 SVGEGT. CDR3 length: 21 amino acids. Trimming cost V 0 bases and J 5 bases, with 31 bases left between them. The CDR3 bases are TGTGCCAGCAGTTACTCGATCGGATACGACTTGGGGCTAGGGGTCGGGGAGACCCAGTACTTC. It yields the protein CASSYSIGYDLGLGVGETQYF.